Listed below are T cell receptor beta chains from one sample, sequenced in a study of T cell responses to AZD1222 COVID-19 vaccine. Libraries were prepared by immunoSEQ multiplex PCR; TCRdb keeps only in-frame clonotypes and omits some of them. The sample lists roughly 150,000 clones; around 90% were seen once. Sequenced here: peripheral blood, sampled on day 0 of AZD1222 vaccination. The source is an adult in good health. The CDR3 runs from the conserved cysteine through the conserved F or W. A D gene is named only where the DNA matches it firmly. The listing skips clone size in some rows; elsewhere it reads once, few, many or a size class.

size: NA
D: NA
V: TRBV4-1
J: TRBJ2-7
DNA: TGCGCCAGCAGCCATCCTACCAACAGCTACGAGCAGTACTTC
CDR3: CASSHPTNSYEQYF

size: NA
D: NA
V: TRBV7-2
J: TRBJ2-5
DNA: TGTGCCAGCAGCTTACGCGGTACAGGGCAGGGGGAGACCCAGTACTTC
CDR3: CASSLRGTGQGETQYF

size: NA
D: NA
V: TRBV11-2
J: TRBJ1-1
DNA: TGTGCCAGCACCTGGTCGGCGGGATCGAACACTGAAGCTTTCTTT
CDR3: CASTWSAGSNTEAFF

size: NA
D: NA
V: TRBV4-1
J: TRBJ1-2
DNA: TGCGCCAGCAGCCACTTGGACAGCTATGGCTACACCTTC
CDR3: CASSHLDSYGYTF

size: NA
D: TRBD1
V: TRBV5-1
J: TRBJ2-1
DNA: TGCGCCAGCAGCTTGGGACAGGGGCGCGTGAATGAGCAGTTCTTC
CDR3: CASSLGQGRVNEQFF

size: NA
D: NA
V: TRBV28
J: TRBJ1-2
DNA: TGTGCCAGCAAGCCTCCGGGAGCTTCTGGCTACACCTTC
CDR3: CASKPPGASGYTF

size: NA
D: NA
V: TRBV19
J: TRBJ1-1
DNA: TGTGCCAGTACCCTAGGGACAAAGTCTGAAGCTTTCTTT
CDR3: CASTLGTKSEAFF

size: once
D: TRBD2
V: TRBV4-1
J: TRBJ2-1
DNA: TGCGCCAGCAGCCCGGGAGGAGGGCAGTTCTTC
CDR3: CASSPGGGQFF

size: NA
D: NA
V: TRBV12-5
J: TRBJ1-3
DNA: TGTGCTAGTGGTTTGGTACCCGACAGCACCGGGGGAAACACCATATATTTT
CDR3: CASGLVPDSTGGNTIYF

size: NA
D: TRBD1
V: TRBV19
J: TRBJ1-2
DNA: TGTGCCAGTAGTATGGTCTACAGGGGGGATGGCTACACCTTC
CDR3: CASSMVYRGDGYTF

size: NA
D: NA
V: TRBV7-3
J: TRBJ2-5
DNA: TGTGCCAGCAGCTTAACGGCAGGGTTTCAAGAGACCCAGTACTTC
CDR3: CASSLTAGFQETQYF

size: NA
D: NA
V: TRBV28
J: TRBJ1-4
DNA: TGTGCCAGCAGTTTGGAACTAGGGAGGGATGAAAAACTGTTTTTT
CDR3: CASSLELGRDEKLFF

size: NA
D: NA
V: TRBV6-1
J: TRBJ2-7
DNA: TGTGCCAGCAGTGAACTGCTCGGTCGTGTAGCGGTAGAGTACTACGAGCAGTACTTC
CDR3: CASSELLGRVAVEYYEQYF

size: NA
D: NA
V: TRBV27
J: TRBJ1-1
DNA: TGTGCCAGCAGTGCGCGACCAGTGAACACTGAAGCTTTCTTT
CDR3: CASSARPVNTEAFF

size: NA
D: NA
V: TRBV2
J: TRBJ2-3
DNA: TGTGCCAGCACCTTAGGGACAGATACGCAGTATTTT
CDR3: CASTLGTDTQYF

size: NA
D: NA
V: TRBV29-1
J: TRBJ1-5
DNA: TGCAGCGTCGGGGTCCAGAATCAGCCCCAGCATTTT
CDR3: CSVGVQNQPQHF

size: NA
D: TRBD1
V: TRBV6-5
J: TRBJ2-7
DNA: TGTGCCAGCAGTTACGGACAGGCCTCCTCGGTGCAGTACTTC
CDR3: CASSYGQASSVQYF

size: NA
D: NA
V: TRBV19
J: TRBJ2-5
DNA: TGTGCCAGTAGTATAGTTGTCCGGGAAAGGGCCCAGTACTTC
CDR3: CASSIVVRERAQYF

size: NA
D: TRBD1
V: TRBV5-4
J: TRBJ1-6
DNA: TGTGCCAGCAGTTCTGGTGGGACAGCCTCAGGCCTCCACTTT
CDR3: CASSSGGTASGLHF

size: NA
D: NA
V: TRBV10-3
J: TRBJ2-3
DNA: TGTGCCATCAGGACTGCGGGGCAGGGAGATACGCAGTATTTT
CDR3: CAIRTAGQGDTQYF

size: NA
D: NA
V: TRBV10-3
J: TRBJ1-1
DNA: TGTGCCATCAGTGAACGGACCCCCCCTGAAGCTTTCTTT
CDR3: CAISERTPPEAFF

size: NA
D: NA
V: TRBV4-1
J: TRBJ1-6
DNA: TGCGCCAGCAGCCACGGTGACGGGGTTGGTTTTCGACCCCTCCACTTT
CDR3: CASSHGDGVGFRPLHF

size: once
D: TRBD1
V: TRBV6-5
J: TRBJ1-4
DNA: TGTGCCAGTCGACGAGGGGGCACTAATGAAAAACTGTTTTTT
CDR3: CASRRGGTNEKLFF

size: NA
D: TRBD1
V: TRBV6-6
J: TRBJ1-2
DNA: TGTGCCAGCAGTCCCGGGACAGGATCCCGCTGGGTCTATGGCTACACCTTC
CDR3: CASSPGTGSRWVYGYTF

size: NA
D: TRBD2
V: TRBV2
J: TRBJ2-7
DNA: TGTGCCAGCAGTGAACTATTGCTAGCGGGACGGTACGAGCAGTACTTC
CDR3: CASSELLLAGRYEQYF

size: NA
D: TRBD1
V: TRBV6-6
J: TRBJ2-7
DNA: TGTGCCAGCAGTCGTCCCTCCGGGACAGGGATCGTCTACGAGCAGTACTTC
CDR3: CASSRPSGTGIVYEQYF

size: NA
D: TRBD2
V: TRBV3-1/TRBV3-2
J: TRBJ2-7
DNA: TGTGCCAGCAGTCTGGCCGGGGGGTCCTACGAGCAGTACTTC
CDR3: CASSLAGGSYEQYF

size: NA
D: TRBD2
V: TRBV6-2/TRBV6-3
J: TRBJ2-7
DNA: TGTGCCAGCAGTTACGCGGGACTAGCGGGAGGGAGAACGTACGAGCAGTACTTC
CDR3: CASSYAGLAGGRTYEQYF

size: NA
D: NA
V: TRBV7-2
J: TRBJ1-3
DNA: TGTGCCAGCAGCCAGGACCGGAGTTTCAACACCATATATTTT
CDR3: CASSQDRSFNTIYF

size: NA
D: NA
V: TRBV7-2
J: TRBJ2-1
DNA: TGTGCCAGCAGCTTTCTAAGGGCGACGGATGAGCAGTTCTTC
CDR3: CASSFLRATDEQFF

size: NA
D: NA
V: TRBV7-6
J: TRBJ1-5
DNA: TGTGCCAGCAGCTTAGCGGGGCCCCAGCCCCAGCATTTT
CDR3: CASSLAGPQPQHF

size: NA
D: NA
V: TRBV12-3/TRBV12-4
J: TRBJ1-2
DNA: TGTGCCAGCAGCAAAGGGGGATCCTATGGCTACACCTTC
CDR3: CASSKGGSYGYTF

size: NA
D: NA
V: TRBV28
J: TRBJ1-1
DNA: TGTGCCAGCAGTTCCCCGGGACCCGTGAACACTGAAGCTTTCTTT
CDR3: CASSSPGPVNTEAFF

size: NA
D: NA
V: TRBV10-3
J: TRBJ1-2
DNA: TGTGCCATCAGTGAGTCGACGGGGGTCTTTGGCTACACCTTC
CDR3: CAISESTGVFGYTF

size: once
D: TRBD1
V: TRBV5-1
J: TRBJ1-3
DNA: TGCGCCAGCAGCCTTAAACCGGGACAGGCTGGAAACACCATATATTTT
CDR3: CASSLKPGQAGNTIYF

size: NA
D: NA
V: TRBV5-1
J: TRBJ1-3
DNA: TGCGCCAGCAGTCGACAGTCAACCTCTGGAAACACCATATATTTT
CDR3: CASSRQSTSGNTIYF

size: NA
D: TRBD2
V: TRBV10-2
J: TRBJ2-1
DNA: TGCGCCAGCAGTGAATTGATACTAGCGGGGAATGAGCAGTTCTTC
CDR3: CASSELILAGNEQFF

size: NA
D: NA
V: TRBV9
J: TRBJ1-2
DNA: TGTGCCAGCAGCGTAGATCCCACGGGAGGCTACACCTTC
CDR3: CASSVDPTGGYTF

size: once
D: NA
V: TRBV27
J: TRBJ2-7
DNA: TGTGCCAGCAGTGGACAAGAATCCTACGAGCAGTACTTC
CDR3: CASSGQESYEQYF

size: NA
D: NA
V: TRBV9
J: TRBJ1-4
DNA: TGTGCCAGCAGCCCATCCCCCGCATCGAATGAAAAACTGTTTTTT
CDR3: CASSPSPASNEKLFF

size: NA
D: TRBD2
V: TRBV5-1
J: TRBJ2-2
DNA: TGCGCCAGCACCCAACCGGGACTAGCGACCGGGGAGCTGTTTTTT
CDR3: CASTQPGLATGELFF

size: NA
D: NA
V: TRBV19
J: TRBJ1-4
DNA: TGTGCCAGTAGCGTAGGGTTTGGCCCTAATGAAAAACTGTTTTTT
CDR3: CASSVGFGPNEKLFF

size: NA
D: NA
V: TRBV3-1/TRBV3-2
J: TRBJ2-2
DNA: TGTGCCAGCAGCCGAAAACCCGGGACGGCGAACACCGGGGAGCTGTTTTTT
CDR3: CASSRKPGTANTGELFF

size: NA
D: NA
V: TRBV19
J: TRBJ1-1
DNA: TGTGCCAGTATCCGGGACATCAGGAACACTGAAGCTTTCTTT
CDR3: CASIRDIRNTEAFF

size: NA
D: NA
V: TRBV10-1
J: TRBJ1-6
DNA: TGCGCCAGCAGTGAGGGACTGTATAATTCACCCCTCCACTTT
CDR3: CASSEGLYNSPLHF

size: once
D: NA
V: TRBV18
J: TRBJ1-5
DNA: TGTGCCAGCTCCCCTGGACAGCCTTCGGGCCAGCATTTT
CDR3: CASSPGQPSGQHF

size: NA
D: NA
V: TRBV11-3
J: TRBJ2-1
DNA: TGTGCCAGCAGCTTAGCCGGACAGTCATCCTACAATGAGCAGTTCTTC
CDR3: CASSLAGQSSYNEQFF

size: NA
D: TRBD1
V: TRBV9
J: TRBJ2-6
DNA: TGTGCCAGCAGCGGACAGGGTTCCGGGGCCAACGTCCTGACTTTC
CDR3: CASSGQGSGANVLTF

size: once
D: TRBD2
V: TRBV6-2/TRBV6-3
J: TRBJ2-5
DNA: TGTGCCAGCAGTTACACCCCCGGACTAGCGGGTCTGAAACAAGAGACCCAGTACTTC
CDR3: CASSYTPGLAGLKQETQYF

size: NA
D: NA
V: TRBV5-6
J: TRBJ2-7
DNA: TGTGCCAGCAGCTTGTACAGATACGAGCAGTACTTC
CDR3: CASSLYRYEQYF

size: NA
D: NA
V: TRBV19
J: TRBJ1-5
DNA: TGTGCCAGTAGTATAGCCAGGATTAGCAATCAGCCCCAGCATTTT
CDR3: CASSIARISNQPQHF

size: NA
D: TRBD2
V: TRBV5-6
J: TRBJ2-1
DNA: TGTGCCAGCAGCCTCGTTGCGGGAGGGTACAATGAGCAGTTCTTC
CDR3: CASSLVAGGYNEQFF

size: NA
D: NA
V: TRBV3-1/TRBV3-2
J: TRBJ2-7
DNA: TGTGCCAGCAGCCGATACCCCGGGGGAGGCTACGAGCAGTACTTC
CDR3: CASSRYPGGGYEQYF

size: NA
D: NA
V: TRBV6-1
J: TRBJ1-4
DNA: TGTGCCAGCAGTGAATCCACCGGGATCCAATGGCTCTCCCGGTTTTTT
CDR3: CASSESTGIQWLSRFF